This T cell receptor beta chain was observed in a study of shared clonotypes between healthy human individuals. The overall study: For every donor, three CD4 naive, three CD4 memory, two CD8 naive and one CD8 memory plates were used.

Researchers ran the assay at a deep level. This table comes from immunoSEQ multiplex PCR, and its TCRdb copy is limited to in-frame clones, with some not included. The data hold about 2.4 million clones, with under 95% observed a single time. The CDR3 has 13 amino acids. The germline V gene has CDR1 MDHEN and CDR2 SYDVKM. The V gene end was trimmed by 6 bases and the J gene end by 8 bases; junction bases not matched to a gene: 5. Sequencing was carried out using naive CD4+ T cells from PBMCs. The sample's subset: CD45RA+ positively selected. This TCR was recovered from a man between 18 and 35 years old in good health. Some clones in this sample may be carry-over from other donors' samples. The chain employs TRBV28 and TRBJ1-2; 11 bases match TRBD1. The CDR3 bases are TGTGCCAGCAGCCCCGGGACAGGGGGAGGCTACACCTTC. This sequence encodes CASSPGTGGGYTF.